One and the same sample provided the 28 T cell receptor beta chains below, sequenced in a study of post-analysis software for immune sequencing data. Study-level results: There were five TRBV segments more frequent in patients than controls, and TRBV5-6, TRBV5-1 and TRBV20-1 were among them.

These receptors have no identified antigens. Unique molecular identifiers were present in the TCR beta cDNA libraries. TCRdb analysed the PCR reads with MiXCR anew, one entry per CDR3 protein. The sample shows about 430,000 distinct CDR3 sequences, less than 40% of them seen only once. Sequenced material: blood. These receptors came from a girl aged 2-15 years with multiple sclerosis.

CDR3 nucleotide sequence: TGCAGTGCTAGGGTAGCGGGCACGAGCTCCTACGAGCAGTACTTC. As protein: CSARVAGTSSYEQYF. The V call is TRBV20-1, the J call TRBJ2-7, with 7 bases lining up with TRBD2. Trimming cost V 3 bases and J 0 bases; bases outside gene matches: 8. The length of the CDR3 is 15 residues. The germline gives CDR1 DFQATT, CDR2 SNEGSKA (reference sequence).

This clonotype showed up just once. This rearrangement joins TRBV19 to TRBJ1-5; TRBD1 might be the D (5 bases). Deletions cut 4 bases from V and 0 bases from J, with 10 bases between. The CDR3 length is 15 residues. The germline gives CDR1 LNHDA, CDR2 SQIVND (reference sequence). CDR3 sequence reads: CASSTGDSSNQPQHF. The CDR3 nucleotides read TGTGCCAGTAGTACCGGAGACAGTAGCAATCAGCCCCAGCATTTT.

The chain recombines TRBV29-1 with TRBJ2-5, with a tentative D call TRBD2 (5 bases). The V gene lost 7 bases and the J gene lost 3 bases, with 15 bases spanning the gap. CDR3 size: 13 residues. The germline V gene has CDR1 SQVTM and CDR2 ANQGSEA. In DNA form, the CDR3 reads TGCAGCGCCGTCGGGGAGTATGAAGAGACCCAGTACTTC. Amino acid sequence: CSAVGEYEETQYF. Complete variable domain (other parts from reference TRBV29-1 and TRBJ2-5): SAVISQKPSRDICQRGTSLTIQCQVDSQVTMMFWYRQQPGQSLTLIATANQGSEATYESGFVIDKFPISRPNLTFSTLTVSNMSPEDSSIYLCSAVGEYEETQYFGPGTRLLVL.

This clonotype was found a few times. The chain employs TRBV7-2 and TRBJ2-5; a weak D match, TRBD2 (5 bases). Germline CDR1 SGHTA, CDR2 FQGNSA. There are 15 residues in the CDR3. Trimming removed 7 bases at V and 4 bases at J, with 19 bases between. CDR3 sequence: CASTKLRGSGETQYF. For the CDR3, the DNA is TGTGCCAGCACCAAGTTGCGTGGGAGTGGAGAGACCCAGTACTTC. Supplemented by reference TRBV7-2 and TRBJ2-5, the full variable domain reads GAGVSQSPSNKVTEKGKDVELRCDPISGHTALYWYRQSLGQGLEFLIYFQGNSAPDKSGLPSDRFSAERTGGSVSTLTIQRTQQEDSAVYLCASTKLRGSGETQYFGPGTRLLVL.

The chain links TRBV7-2 to TRBJ2-3; TRBD2 aligns across 11 bases. After removal of 3 bases from V and 3 bases from J, the junction contained 2 bases not matched to a gene. Germline assignment: CDR1 SGHTA and CDR2 FQGNSA. The CDR3 loop spans 15 amino acids. The CDR3 loop reads CASSLTSGVTDTQYF. The DNA of the CDR3 is TGTGCCAGCAGCTTGACTAGCGGGGTTACAGATACGCAGTATTTT.

Note on this clonotype: Being one base from a much bigger clone, this may be a read error. This chain links TRBV12-3 or TRBV12-4 with TRBJ1-5; D unclear. The CDR3 runs 13 residues. The CDR3 here is CAGSLEGTQPQHF. In DNA form, the CDR3 reads TGTGCCGGCAGTTTAGAGGGTACGCAGCCCCAGCATTTT.

A single count supports this clonotype. The chain combines TRBV6-6 with TRBJ1-1; 8 bases are shared with TRBD1. V trimming: 5 bases; J trimming: 5 bases; junction bases outside the gene matches: 7. The CDR3 totals 14 residues. CDR1 and CDR2 (germline): MNHNY, SVGAGI (reference sequence). CDR3 residues: CASSTQDRVTEAFF. CDR3 nucleotide sequence: TGTGCCAGCAGTACCCAGGACAGGGTTACTGAAGCTTTCTTT.

This clonotype was counted only a few times. The chain uses TRBV9 and TRBJ1-2; D gene uncertain. This CDR3 comprises 11 residues. CDR1 and CDR2 from the germline V gene are SGDLS and YYNGEE. V dropped 3 bases and J dropped 5 bases, with 5 bases sitting between them. The CDR3 here is CASSALYGYTF. The DNA for the CDR3 is TGTGCCAGCAGCGCTTTGTATGGCTACACCTTC.

Of note for this clonotype: Relative to the germline gene, one junction end is altered; a read error may explain this. CDR3 sequence: CASSFTGGYTDMQYF. CDR3 nucleotide sequence: TGTGCCAGCAGTTTCACAGGGGGTTACACAGATATGCAGTATTTT. This chain joins TRBV12-3 or TRBV12-4 and TRBJ2-3; 8 bases line up with TRBD1. There are 15 residues in the CDR3.

The sample holds a few counts of this clonotype. V usage is TRBV4-1 and J usage is TRBJ2-5, with 8 nucleotides matching TRBD2. The DNA end favors TRBJ2-7, so the J call may be wrong. Looked up from germline, CDR1 is MGHRA and CDR2 is YSYEKL. The CDR3 consists of 15 residues. The CDR3 region is CASSLRTSFNDEQYF. Written as DNA, the CDR3 is TGCGCCAGCAGCCTTCGGACTAGCTTCAACGACGAGCAGTACTTC.

This rearrangement joins TRBV20-1 to TRBJ2-1, with 8 bases aligning to TRBD1. V dropped 2 bases and J dropped 0; count of bases not matched to a gene: 6. CDR1 and CDR2 from the germline V gene are DFQATT and SNEGSKA (reference sequence). This CDR3 comprises 16 residues. Here the CDR3 reads CSARPRDRSSYNEQFF. The CDR3 DNA reads as TGCAGTGCTAGACCCCGGGACAGGAGCTCCTACAATGAGCAGTTCTTC.

This sequence joins TRBV20-1 and TRBJ2-3; the D is unclear. The V gene lost 3 bases and the J gene lost 5 bases, with 21 bases spanning the gap. This CDR3 has 16 residues. CDR1 and CDR2 from the germline V gene are DFQATT and SNEGSKA (reference sequence). This CDR3 is CSARGAGARTRDTQYF. CDR3 coding DNA: TGCAGTGCTAGGGGCGCAGGTGCTAGGACCCGAGATACGCAGTATTTT.

The CDR3 DNA reads as TGTGCCAGCAGTTTTAGGGTAGGGTCCGACAATGAGCAGTTCTTC. Its protein is CASSFRVGSDNEQFF. The rearrangement uses TRBV12-3 or TRBV12-4 and TRBJ2-1; no firm D call. This CDR3 comprises 15 residues. V lost 3 bases to trimming and J lost 5 bases, with 14 bases between them.

V and J are TRBV10-3 and TRBJ2-1, with TRBD2 identical over 8 bases. The junction had 8 bases not matched to a gene; V was cut back by 6 bases and J by 7 bases. Germline V gene lookup returns CDR1 ENHRY and CDR2 SYGVKD. This CDR3 spans 14 amino acids. Here the CDR3 reads CAIRAGDEANEQFF. The CDR3 region has the DNA TGTGCCATCAGAGCGGGGGACGAGGCGAATGAGCAGTTCTTC.

Concerning this clonotype itself: One end of the junction is discordant with germline, which a read error may explain. This chain links TRBV7-8 with TRBJ2-1; a weak D match, TRBD1 (6 bases). This CDR3 has 18 residues. Germline loops: CDR1 SGHVS, CDR2 FQNEAQ. CDR3 region: CASSPPTRGPESYNEQFF. CDR3 bases: TGCGCCAGCAGCCCTCCGACCAGGGGACCCGAGTCCTACAATGAGCAGTTCTTC.

This chain connects TRBV5-1 to TRBJ1-6; maybe TRBD1 (6 bases). This CDR3 is built from 16 residues. The V end was cut by 4 bases, the J end by 5 bases, with 16 bases between. Germline CDR1 reads SGHRS; CDR2 reads YFSETQ. The DNA of the CDR3 is TGCGCCAGCAGCCCGATTGGGGGCGTAGATAATTCACCCCTCCACTTT. The encoded protein is CASSPIGGVDNSPLHF.

V gene TRBV7-2 combines with J gene TRBJ2-1; D unclear. Looked up from germline, CDR1 is SGHTA and CDR2 is FQGNSA. The V end was cut by 1 base, the J end by 10 bases, with 11 bases between. The CDR3 totals 13 residues. CDR3 protein: CASSLEAPEEQFF. The CDR3 bases are TGTGCCAGCAGCTTAGAGGCACCAGAGGAGCAGTTCTTC.

In this sample, this clonotype turned up a few times. The rearrangement joins TRBV29-1 to TRBJ2-5; the D gene could be TRBD1 or TRBD2 (5 bases each). The CDR3 loop spans 16 amino acids. CDR1 SQVTM and CDR2 ANQGSEA come from the germline V gene. Deletions cut 3 bases from V and 11 bases from J, with 28 bases between. The CDR3 bases are TGCAGCGTTGACCCCCCGGGGATTGGCGGGCAGGGTGAGCAGTACTTC. The encoded protein is CSVDPPGIGGQGEQYF.

The chain employs TRBV7-3 and TRBJ2-7, with D uncertain. Near its end, the DNA agrees better with TRBJ2-5, so the J call may be wrong. The CDR3 spans 14 residues. Germline assignment: CDR1 SGHTA and CDR2 FQGTGA. The CDR3 sequence: CASSLSGLKETQYF. The CDR3 bases are TGTGCCAGCAGCTTAAGCGGTCTAAAAGAGACCCAGTACTTC.

This clonotype was detected a few times. The chain recombines TRBV20-1 with TRBJ2-3; 7 bases are shared with TRBD2. Trimming took 2 bases from V and 1 from J; bases not matched to a gene: 9. CDR1 DFQATT and CDR2 SNEGSKA come from the germline V gene (reference sequence). This CDR3 is 16 amino acids long. CDR3 sequence reads: CSARRAGYKGTDTQYF. The CDR3 DNA is TGCAGTGCTAGAAGAGCGGGATACAAAGGCACAGATACGCAGTATTTT.

The rearrangement links TRBV28 to TRBJ1-4; D is ambiguous. From germline, CDR1 is MDHEN and CDR2 SYDVKM. Deletions cut 8 bases from V and 0 bases from J, with 4 bases between. The CDR3 is made up of 12 amino acids. CDR3 sequence: CASRTTNEKLFF. DNA of the CDR3: TGTGCCAGCCGCACAACTAATGAAAAACTGTTTTTT.

The rearrangement links TRBV21-1 to TRBJ2-4; the listed D gene, TRBD1, was not tested against the DNA. The DNA end is more similar to TRBJ2-5, so the J call may be wrong. TRBV21-1 is a documented pseudogene. This CDR3 contains 15 residues. In DNA, the CDR3 is TGTGCCAGCAGCACCGGACGGGGGATCATGGAGACCCAGTACTTC. Translated, it gives CASSTGRGIMETQYF.

This clonotype was recorded a few times. This rearrangement joins TRBV4-1 to TRBJ2-3; D is perhaps TRBD2 (6 bases). Trimming removed 5 bases from V and 0 bases from J, with 12 bases in between. CDR3 length: 15 amino acids. In germline, CDR1 is MGHRA, CDR2 YSYEKL. CDR3 DNA sequence: TGCGCCAGCAGCGAAGCGGGTTTTAGCACAGATACGCAGTATTTT. This gives the protein CASSEAGFSTDTQYF.

The J gene is TRBJ1-1, the V gene TRBV20-1; 8 bases are a match to TRBD1. This CDR3 has 13 amino acids. The germline V gene has CDR1 DFQATT and CDR2 SNEGSKA (reference sequence). V shed 1 base and J 6 bases; nucleotides not matched to a gene: 4. The CDR3 protein is CSARGDRFAEAFF. The CDR3 nucleotides are TGCAGTGCTAGAGGGGACAGGTTCGCTGAAGCTTTCTTT.

The chain combines TRBV5-1 with TRBJ1-2; a weak D match, TRBD1 (5 bases). The CDR3 loop spans 16 amino acids. CDR1 is SGHRS and CDR2 is YFSETQ in the germline V gene. The V gene lost 3 bases and the J gene lost 4 bases, with 19 bases spanning the gap. The CDR3 nucleotides read TGCGCCAGCAGCTGGACTCCGGGACGAAAAACCTATGGCTACACCTTC. Translating gives CASSWTPGRKTYGYTF.

This clonotype was recorded a few times. The chain employs TRBV4-2 and TRBJ2-7, with 10 bases that match TRBD2. Germline-derived CDR1 and CDR2 are LGHNA and YNFKEQ. The CDR3 totals 17 residues. V gave up 0 bases and J gave up 3 bases; unmatched junction bases: 8. The CDR3 loop reads CASSQDFTSGTNYEQYF. The DNA of the CDR3 is TGTGCCAGCAGCCAAGATTTCACTAGCGGGACCAACTACGAGCAGTACTTC.

V and J are TRBV7-2 and TRBJ2-7; 10 nucleotides match TRBD2. Germline CDR1 is SGHTA and CDR2 is FQGNSA. CDR3 length equals 12 residues. With V trimmed by 4 bases and J by 7 bases, 1 base remained unmatched. The CDR3: CASSSLAGEQYF. The CDR3 DNA follows: TGTGCCAGCAGCTCACTAGCGGGGGAGCAGTACTTC.

This sequence joins TRBV27 and TRBJ1-6; D is possibly TRBD1 (6 bases). This CDR3 comprises 17 residues. With 2 bases removed from V and 0 bases from J, the gap between germline ends came to 11 bases. Germline V gives CDR1 MNHEY, CDR2 SMNVEV (reference sequence). Here the CDR3 DNA reads TGTGCCAGCAGTTTACGGGGACAAGGCTCCTATAATTCACCCCTCCACTTT. Its translation: CASSLRGQGSYNSPLHF.